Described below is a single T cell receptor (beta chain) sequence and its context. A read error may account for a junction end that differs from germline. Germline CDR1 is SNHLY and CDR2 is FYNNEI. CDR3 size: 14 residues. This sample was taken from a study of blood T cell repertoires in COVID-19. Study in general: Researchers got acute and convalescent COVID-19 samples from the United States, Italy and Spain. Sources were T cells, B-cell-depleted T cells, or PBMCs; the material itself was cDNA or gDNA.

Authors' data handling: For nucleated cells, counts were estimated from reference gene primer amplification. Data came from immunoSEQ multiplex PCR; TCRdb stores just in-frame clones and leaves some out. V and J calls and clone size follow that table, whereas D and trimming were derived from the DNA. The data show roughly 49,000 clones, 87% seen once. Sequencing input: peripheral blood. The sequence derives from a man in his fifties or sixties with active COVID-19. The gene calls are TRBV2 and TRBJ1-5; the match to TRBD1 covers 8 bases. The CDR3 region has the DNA TGTGCCAGCAGGCCCGGACAGGGCAACCAGCCCCAGCATTTT. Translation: CASRPGQGNQPQHF.